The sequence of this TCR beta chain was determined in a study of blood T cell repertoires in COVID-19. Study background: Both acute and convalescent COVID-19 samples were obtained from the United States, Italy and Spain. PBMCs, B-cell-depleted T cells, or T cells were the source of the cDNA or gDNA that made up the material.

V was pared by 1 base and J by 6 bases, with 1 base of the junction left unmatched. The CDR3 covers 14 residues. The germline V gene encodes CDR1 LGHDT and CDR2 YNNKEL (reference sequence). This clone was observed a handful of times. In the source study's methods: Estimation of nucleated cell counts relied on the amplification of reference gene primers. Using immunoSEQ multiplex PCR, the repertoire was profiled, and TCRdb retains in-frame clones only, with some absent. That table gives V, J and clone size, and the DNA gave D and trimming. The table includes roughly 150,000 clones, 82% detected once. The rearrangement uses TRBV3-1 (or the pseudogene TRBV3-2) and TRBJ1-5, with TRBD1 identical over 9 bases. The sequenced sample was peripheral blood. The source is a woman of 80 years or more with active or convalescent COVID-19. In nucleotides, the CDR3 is TGTGCCAGCAGCCAAGGGACAGGGGTTCAGCCCCAGCATTTT. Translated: CASSQGTGVQPQHF.